This T cell receptor beta chain comes out of a study of T cell changes during pregnancy in multiple sclerosis (dated by TCRdb to between 2018 and 2021). Regarding the research as a whole: The study examined how the T cell repertoire changed over the course of pregnancy in women with multiple sclerosis.

The trim is 0 bases for V and 3 bases for J, with a gap of 9 bases between the germline ends. CDR3 length: 15 amino acids, cysteine to phenylalanine. The retained sequence is limited to the CDR3, 45 bases, with the frame set at the first base. Via the germline V gene, CDR1 is LGHNA and CDR2 YSLEER. Library creation used the immunoSEQ multiplex PCR assay. TCRdb retrieved this table from immuneACCESS and kept in-frame rearrangements only. Not all clones are present; in checked studies, unresolved V genes account for under half, and no reason is known for the remainder. The sample table lists about 30,000 clones, roughly 94% of them with a count of one. The ten largest clones add up to around 5% of the sample. Concerning this clone: Its antigen specificity is not known. The record has no base qualities; no much larger clone is one base away.

The receptor was isolated from a female donor in good health, enrolled as a control in a pregnancy study. Recombination linked TRBV4-3 to TRBJ1-5; possibly the D gene is TRBD1, per 6 matching bases. The source material was peripheral blood, sampled in the first trimester of pregnancy. The CDR3 is CASSQDLGANQPQHF. The DNA reads TGCGCCAGCAGCCAAGATCTGGGGGCCAATCAGCCCCAGCATTTT.